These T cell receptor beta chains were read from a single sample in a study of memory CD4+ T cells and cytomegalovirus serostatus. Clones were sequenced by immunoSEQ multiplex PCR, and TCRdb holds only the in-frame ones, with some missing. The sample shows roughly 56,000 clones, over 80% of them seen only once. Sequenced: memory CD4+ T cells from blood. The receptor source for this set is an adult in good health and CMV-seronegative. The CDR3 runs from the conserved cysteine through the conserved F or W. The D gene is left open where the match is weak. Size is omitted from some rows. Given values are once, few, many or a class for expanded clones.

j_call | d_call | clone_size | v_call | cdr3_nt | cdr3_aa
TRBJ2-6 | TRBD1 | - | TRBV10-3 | TGTGCCATCAGTCCTGGGACAGGCCGCTCTGGGGCCAACGTCCTGACTTTC | CAISPGTGRSGANVLTF
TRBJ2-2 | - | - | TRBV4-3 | TGCGCCAGCAGCCAAGTGGTGTTCACCGGGGAGCTGTTTTTT | CASSQVVFTGELFF
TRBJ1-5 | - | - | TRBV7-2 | TGTGCCAGCAGCCCAGGGTCAGGGGTGGGTAATCAGCCCCAGCATTTT | CASSPGSGVGNQPQHF
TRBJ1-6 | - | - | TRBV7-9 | TGTGCCAGCAGCTTAAAGACCGGAGGGGGTGCGGAGTCACCCCTCCACTTT | CASSLKTGGGAESPLHF
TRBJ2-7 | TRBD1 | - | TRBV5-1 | TGCGCCAGCAGCTTGGGGGACAGAACGGAGCAGTACTTC | CASSLGDRTEQYF
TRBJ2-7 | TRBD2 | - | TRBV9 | TGTGCCAGCAGCCTGACTAGCGGGGGACCTTACGAGCAGTACTTC | CASSLTSGGPYEQYF
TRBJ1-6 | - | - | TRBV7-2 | TGTGCCAGCAGCTTGAGGCCTGCAGAGAGCTCCTATAATTCACCCCTCCACTTT | CASSLRPAESSYNSPLHF
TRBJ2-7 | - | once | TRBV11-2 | TGTGCCAGCAGCTCGCCATCGGACGGAGACTACGAGCAGTACTTC | CASSSPSDGDYEQYF
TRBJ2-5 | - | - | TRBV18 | TGTGCCAGCTCACCACCAACAGGTCAAGAGACCCAGTACTTC | CASSPPTGQETQYF
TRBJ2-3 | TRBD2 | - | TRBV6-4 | TGTGCCAGCAGTGACCGGGGGGGCACAGATACGCAGTATTTT | CASSDRGGTDTQYF
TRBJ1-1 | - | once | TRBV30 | TGTGCCTGGAGTGTACGGGCAGGCCCCCAGTTGAGGAACACTGAAGCTTTCTTT | CAWSVRAGPQLRNTEAFF
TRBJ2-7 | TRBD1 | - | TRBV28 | TGTGCCAGCAGTTTACGGTCGACAGGGGAAAGGCTCGAGCAGTACTTC | CASSLRSTGERLEQYF
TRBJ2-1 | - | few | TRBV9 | TGTGCCAGCACCAGAGGGGGGAGCGATGAGCAGTTCTTC | CASTRGGSDEQFF
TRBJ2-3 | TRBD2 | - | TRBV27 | TGTGCCAGCAGTTCCCGAGCGGGGGCCTTCACAGATACGCAGTATTTT | CASSSRAGAFTDTQYF
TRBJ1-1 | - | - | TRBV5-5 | TGTGCCAGCAGCTTGAGGGGGGTCTCGAACACTGAAGCTTTCTTT | CASSLRGVSNTEAFF
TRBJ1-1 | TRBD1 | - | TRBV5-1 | TGCGCCAGCAGGCCCGGGACAGGATCCACTGAAGCTTTCTTT | CASRPGTGSTEAFF
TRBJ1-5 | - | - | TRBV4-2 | TGTGCCAGCAGCCAAGCGGGGTACGATAGCAATCAGCCCCAGCATTTT | CASSQAGYDSNQPQHF
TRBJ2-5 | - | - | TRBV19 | TGTGCCAGTAGTGGTCTGGGGGGGCCGCAAGAGACCCAGTACTTC | CASSGLGGPQETQYF
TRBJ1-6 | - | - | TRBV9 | TGTGCCAGCAGCGGGCTGTCGGGACCACACCTCCACTTT | CASSGLSGPHLHF
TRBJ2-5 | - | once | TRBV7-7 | TGTGCTAGCTCAGGTGCAACGTCAGGGGAGACCCAGTACTTC | CASSGATSGETQYF
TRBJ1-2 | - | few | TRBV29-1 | TGCAGCGTGTGGGGTTTGGGGGGGGAAGGCTATGGCTACACCTTC | CSVWGLGGEGYGYTF
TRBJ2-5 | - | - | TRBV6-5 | TGTGCCAGCAGTTACGGGGGTTTCGAGACCCAGTACTTC | CASSYGGFETQYF
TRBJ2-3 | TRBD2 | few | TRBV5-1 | TGCGCCAGCAGAGATTTAGCGGGGACGACAGATACGCAGTATTTT | CASRDLAGTTDTQYF
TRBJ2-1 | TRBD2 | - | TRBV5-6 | TGTGCCAGCCTGGGGGCGGGGGGTCCGAGAGAGCAGTTCTTC | CASLGAGGPREQFF
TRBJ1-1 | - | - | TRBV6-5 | TGTGCCAGCAGTTACCGAGGGAGAGGCACTGAAGCTTTCTTT | CASSYRGRGTEAFF
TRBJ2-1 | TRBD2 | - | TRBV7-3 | TGTGCCAGCAGCTTATTGGCGGGGGGAGGGAATGAGCAGTTCTTC | CASSLLAGGGNEQFF
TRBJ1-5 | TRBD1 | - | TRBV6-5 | TGTGCCAGCGGGGACAGGGGCAACCAGCCCCAGCATTTT | CASGDRGNQPQHF
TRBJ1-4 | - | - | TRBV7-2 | TGTGCCAGCAGCTTGGGCGGGGGGGCCGGTGAAAAACTGTTTTTT | CASSLGGGAGEKLFF
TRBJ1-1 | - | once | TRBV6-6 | TGTGCCAGCAGTTACTCGAGGTGGGGCACTGAAGCTTTCTTT | CASSYSRWGTEAFF
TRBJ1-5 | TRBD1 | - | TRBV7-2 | TGTGCCAGCAGCGCCGGACAGGGGAGCAATCAGCCCCAGCATTTT | CASSAGQGSNQPQHF
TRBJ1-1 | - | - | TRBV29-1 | TGCAGCGTTGAGAGGCGGGGGACGAACACTGAAGCTTTCTTT | CSVERRGTNTEAFF
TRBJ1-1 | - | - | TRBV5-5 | TGTGCCAGCAGCTCAGTACCGAACACTGAAGCTTTCTTT | CASSSVPNTEAFF
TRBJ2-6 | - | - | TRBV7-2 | TGTGCCAGCAGCTCTCCGGGACAACAAACGGGCGTCCTGACTTTC | CASSSPGQQTGVLTF
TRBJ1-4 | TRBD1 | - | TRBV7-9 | TGTGCCAGCAGCATCGGGACAGGGCGACCGAATGAAAAACTGTTTTTT | CASSIGTGRPNEKLFF
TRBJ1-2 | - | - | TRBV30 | TGTGCCTGGAGTGTACAGGCCTATGGCTACACCTTC | CAWSVQAYGYTF